The 3 T cell receptor beta chains below were found in one sample sequenced in a study of T cells in Graves' hyperthyroidism and ophthalmopathy. Amplified TCR beta CDR3 regions derived from RNA transcripts. The TCR CDR3 was amplified in a first-round RT-PCR using the HTBI primer set. MiXCR was run by TCRdb on the multiplex PCR reads, yielding one entry per CDR3 protein. The sample yields roughly 570,000 distinct CDR3 sequences, 46% seen once. The sequenced sample was peripheral blood or thyroid tissue (not recorded which). The receptors originated from an adult woman with Graves' disease, either hyperthyroidism or ophthalmopathy (not recorded which).

The chain uses TRBV4-1 and TRBJ1-1; D unclear. The CDR3 has 15 residues. V lost 2 bases, J lost 1 base, and 11 bases lay in between. The germline V gene has CDR1 MGHRA and CDR2 YSYEKL. This CDR3 is CASSQPEQKNTEAFF. CDR3 sequence (DNA): TGCGCCAGCAGCCAACCGGAGCAGAAGAACACTGAAGCTTTCTTT.

The rearrangement uses TRBV30 and TRBJ1-1, with unresolved D. Germline lookup yields CDR1 GTSNPN and CDR2 SVGIG (reference sequence). V was cut by 2 bases and J by 1 base, with 11 bases left in between. This CDR3 has 14 residues. CDR3 sequence: CAWSTGRRNTEAFF. CDR3 nucleotide sequence: TGTGCCTGGAGTACGGGGAGGAGGAACACTGAAGCTTTCTTT.

The V call is TRBV29-1, the J call TRBJ1-1; 9 bases are shared with TRBD1. V lost 6 bases and J lost 1; bases outside the gene matches: 3. CDR3 size: 13 residues. Germline V gene sequence: CDR1 SQVTM, CDR2 ANQGSEA. The CDR3 region has the DNA TGCAGCGTAGGGACAGGGACGAACACTGAAGCTTTCTTT. This gives the protein CSVGTGTNTEAFF.